A selection of T cell receptor beta chains follows, all from one sample in a study of T cells in localized non-small cell lung cancer. TCRdb's copy holds only in-frame clones and misses some; the assay was immunoSEQ multiplex PCR. The sample lists about 21,000 clones; roughly 84% were seen once. Specimen: peripheral blood, collected before any cancer treatment. All receptors derive from a man aged 35-69 years with stage I lung adenocarcinoma. The CDR3 runs from the conserved cysteine through the conserved F or W. The D gene is left open where the match is weak. Size tells how often a clone was seen (once, few, many) or the class of an expanded clone, and some rows leave it out.

- TRBJ2-7 - TRBV9 TGTGCCAGCAGCGTAGGCCCAGGGAGGTCCTACGAGCAGTACTTC CASSVGPGRSYEQYF
- TRBJ1-5 - TRBV28 TGTGCCAGCCTCCCCCAGGCCCATCAGCCCCAGCATTTT CASLPQAHQPQHF
once TRBJ2-7 - TRBV6-5 TGTGCCAGCAGTTACTCGAGGGGTGGCCACGAGCAGTACTTC CASSYSRGGHEQYF
- TRBJ1-4 - TRBV4-3 TGCGCCAGCAGCCAGGTCCCTGCGACTAATGAAAAACTGTTTTTT CASSQVPATNEKLFF
- TRBJ2-1 TRBD1 TRBV2 TGTGCCAGCAGTGAAAGGGGGACAGGGGTGTACAATGAGCAGTTCTTC CASSERGTGVYNEQFF
- TRBJ2-2 - TRBV4-2 TGTGCCAGCAGCCAAGGTGAAACAACCGGGGAGCTGTTTTTT CASSQGETTGELFF
- TRBJ1-2 TRBD1 TRBV28 TGTGCCAGCAGCTGGGGGACAGGGAGGCAAGGCTACACCTTC CASSWGTGRQGYTF
- TRBJ2-7 - TRBV5-1 TGCGCCAGCAGCTTGGGCTCAGTCTACGAGCAGTACTTC CASSLGSVYEQYF
- TRBJ1-1 TRBD1 TRBV28 TGTGCCAGCAGTTTATGGGGGACAGGGGTAACTGAAGCTTTCTTT CASSLWGTGVTEAFF
- TRBJ2-1 TRBD2 TRBV7-3 TGTGCCAGCAGCTTACGCGGGGGGACCAATGAGCAGTTCTTC CASSLRGGTNEQFF
- TRBJ2-5 TRBD2 TRBV5-5 TGTGCCAGCAGCTTTCTAGGCGGACTAGCGGGGGGCCAAGAGACCCAGTACTTC CASSFLGGLAGGQETQYF
- TRBJ2-2 - TRBV5-1 TGCGCCAGCAGGTCGGACAAAAACACCGGGGAGCTGTTTTTT CASRSDKNTGELFF
- TRBJ2-3 TRBD2 TRBV10-3 TGTGCCATCAGTGAGGGGGGACTAGGGAGTATCACAGATACGCAGTATTTT CAISEGGLGSITDTQYF
once TRBJ2-6 - TRBV5-1 TGCGCCAGCACGGATCCCTCTGGGGCCAACGTCCTGACTTTC CASTDPSGANVLTF
- TRBJ2-1 - TRBV6-5 TGTGCCAGCAGTTATTCCACCTACAATGAGCAGTTCTTC CASSYSTYNEQFF
- TRBJ2-1 TRBD2 TRBV2 TGTGCCAGCAGTGAATTTTCGGGGGGGTTCTACAATGAGCAGTTCTTC CASSEFSGGFYNEQFF
- TRBJ2-2 - TRBV7-2 TGTGCCAGCAGGGAGGGGGGCGCGGGCACCGGGGAGCTGTTTTTT CASREGGAGTGELFF
- TRBJ2-3 - TRBV28 TGTGCCAGCAGTTTTAGACCCGGGGATAGAGATACGCAGTATTTT CASSFRPGDRDTQYF
- TRBJ2-3 TRBD1 TRBV19 TGTGCCAGTAGTTTAGGACAGGGGCTAGATACGCAGTATTTT CASSLGQGLDTQYF
few TRBJ1-4 - TRBV28 TGTGCCAGCAGTACCATAGGGGAAGGGGAAGAAAAACTGTTTTTT CASSTIGEGEEKLFF
- TRBJ2-3 - TRBV5-1 TGCGCCAGCAGAATCTGGGGGGCGGGCTCTAGCACAGATACGCAGTATTTT CASRIWGAGSSTDTQYF
- TRBJ2-3 - TRBV5-1 TGCGCCAGCAGCGTGGACTCTTCCACAGATACGCAGTATTTT CASSVDSSTDTQYF
- TRBJ2-3 TRBD2 TRBV11-1 TGTGCCAGCAGCTTCCGGACTAGCGGGGGCACAGATACGCAGTATTTT CASSFRTSGGTDTQYF